The rows below give T cell receptor beta chains drawn from one sample of a study of CD8 T cells in ankylosing spondylitis. MiXCR, run by TCRdb on the 5' RACE reads, gives a single entry per CDR3 protein. The table lists under 400,000 distinct CDR3 sequences, 9.5% to 13% of them singletons. The sample taken for sequencing was blood, either unsorted or a sorted T cell fraction (not recorded which). The receptors were sampled from a female donor with ankylosing spondylitis or in good health (not recorded which). Each CDR3 is given with its conserved first and last residue. Clone size, where shown, is once, few, many, or a class for clones that have expanded.

>TRBJ2-1|TRBV12-3/TRBV12-4|few
CASSSRGGRDEQFF
>TRBJ2-7|TRBV12-3/TRBV12-4|many
CASSQTGAYEQYF
>TRBJ1-6|TRBV12-3/TRBV12-4|many
CASSVGLNSPLHF
>TRBJ1-5|TRBV5-6|few
CASSLGGIFDQPQHF
>TRBJ2-7|TRBV19|many
CASSQQGQYEQYF
>TRBJ1-1|TRBV5-1|many
CASSLGQGAEAFF
>TRBJ1-1|TRBV10-3|many
CAIRGDRGRGTEAFF
>TRBJ2-1|TRBV6-1|many
CASRNHWLADYNEQFF
>TRBJ2-1|TRBV24-1|.
CATSDLGPFNEQFF
>TRBJ1-3|TRBV4-2|many
CASSQDPGGGGNTIYF
>TRBJ1-5|TRBV5-6|many
CASRRGKNSNQPQHF
>TRBJ1-4|TRBV5-1|.
CASSINGLSGHEKLFF
>TRBJ2-7|TRBV12-3/TRBV12-4|many
CASRSSISYEQYF
>TRBJ1-5|TRBV12-3/TRBV12-4|many
CASSPTETSNQPQHF
>TRBJ2-7|TRBV10-3|.
CAISDGRLSYEQYF
>TRBJ1-2|TRBV2|.
CASTPDRRGMNYGYTF
>TRBJ2-1|TRBV10-3|many
CAISVGPENEQFF
>TRBJ1-1|TRBV5-1|many
CASSFWSGTEAFF
>TRBJ2-1|TRBV20-1|few
CSAPQVSSYNEQFF
>TRBJ1-5|TRBV6-1|.
CASSEHTPGNQPQHF